A single T cell receptor beta chain is shown here with its context. At least ten counts were recorded for this clonotype. Its recognized antigen is unknown. Nothing much larger sits one base from this clone, and base qualities are not available. This entry is derived from a study of identical twins (dated by TCRdb to about 2016). As for the study more broadly: The study deep-sequenced TCR alpha and beta repertoires from monozygotic twins, unrelated adults of various ages and cord blood to test whether fetal clonotypes persist. To rule out contamination, the twin experiments were replicated at different times with different library preparation protocols.

What the study reported, not specific to this receptor: Out-of-frame TCR alpha sharing in monozygotic twins was systematically underestimated by recombination models, whereas sharing between unrelated individuals was in agreement with the recombination models. Compared with coincidental sharing between unrelated individuals, an excess of low generation-probability sequences was observed among out-of-frame TCR alpha sequences shared between twins. Because the same donors could not be followed over many years, conclusions were based on cross-sectional statistical analysis. Excess twin sharing in beta out-of-frame sequences was weaker because fewer shared sequences lowered the signal-to-noise ratio. Invariant T cells such as MAIT and iNKT could partly confound zero-insertion analyses, although diverse VJ usage argued against such confounding for most clonotypes. Abundant cord blood beta clonotypes had fewer insertions, young adult naive repertoires showed a similar but weaker trend, and memory repertoires showed no such trend.

Libraries were built with 5' RACE. Data came from an Illumina HiSeq 2000. A universal primer binding site was added through template switching, and the final cDNA carried a unique molecular identifier so that TCR cDNA molecules could be counted accurately. Specific primers in the conserved constant-segment region were used to synthesize first-strand cDNA for TCR alpha and beta chains. To control for contamination, every cDNA library was double barcoded, receiving both a SMART-Mk sample barcode and Illumina barcodes. Two successive PCR steps introduced TruSeq adapter sequences along with Illumina sample barcodes. TCR alpha and beta cDNA libraries were sequenced on the Illumina HiSeq platform with custom primers. On the study's bioinformatics: MiGEC was used to process raw reads and extract unique molecular identifiers, and MiXCR was used to find CDR3 positions. Recombination models were inferred per individual with the repgenHMM and IGoR tools using an EM algorithm. The analysis of shared clonotypes was done with the tcR package in R, with sharing normalized by the product of cloneset sizes. To study raw recombination free of thymic and clonal selection effects, out-of-frame nonproductive sequences were analyzed. In-frame beta chains were kept once TCRdb had trimmed the public reads at Q25 with fastp and called clones with MiXCR. Each entry is one CDR3 protein sequence, shown with its most common DNA and genes. The V and J calls come from TCRdb's annotation, not from the publication. The sample profile shows under 300,000 distinct CDR3 sequences; roughly 8.7% of them were found once. The ten most abundant clones make up roughly 3% of the sample.

Only healthy Caucasian donors were included. The twin cohort consisted of three pairs of female monozygotic twins, all aged roughly 18 to 29 years. CD4+ and CD8+ T cell populations were isolated with positive isolation kits from Invitrogen. Sequences LGHNA (CDR1) and YSLEER (CDR2) are obtained from the germline V gene. The CDR3 covers 20 residues, taking in both the cysteine and the phenylalanine. Only CDR3 DNA remains: 60 bases, in frame from the first base. V lost 0 bases and J lost 0 bases; the stretch between them is 18 bases long. This sample was shared with a second study, whose subject was yellow fever vaccine responses in identical twins. As the second paper documents: According to the authors, in identical twins the way T cells responded to vaccination appeared partly convergent and partly personalized. In the study, vaccine-responding T cell clones were precisely tracked in identical twins.

Sequencing was performed on CD8+ T cells sorted from blood. This clonotype originated in a young woman in good health. The rearrangement combines TRBV4-3 with TRBJ2-6, with no confident D gene call. The nucleotide sequence reads TGCGCCAGCAGCCAAGAAGCAGGATTAGATTATCTCTCTGGGGCCAACGTCCTGACTTTC. Translated, it reads CASSQEAGLDYLSGANVLTF.